This paragraph covers one TCR beta chain sequence. Its antigen remains undetermined. No base quality information exists; no much larger clone differs at one position. This sample stems from a study of CD8+ T cells in alopecia areata listed by TCRdb under 2018. A note on the overall study: In both human patients and the C3H/HeJ mouse model, the study applied high-throughput TCRbeta sequencing to look at T cell clonal expansion in alopecia areata. Clonality in the scalp was compared among normal scalp (n=4), patchy alopecia areata scalp (n=8), and alopecia totalis/universalis scalp (n=8). RNA was obtained with the PAXgene miRNA kit for fixed scalp, the miRNeasy kit for PBMCs, and the RNeasy kit for mouse skin. TCRbeta CDR3 regions were amplified by immunoSEQ multiplex PCR using 35 Vbeta forward and 13 Jbeta reverse primers. On the human side, TCRbeta sequencing was run on scalp tissue and on sorted CD4+ and CD8+ peripheral blood T cells from healthy controls and from alopecia areata patients with either patchy or totalis/universalis disease.

The investigation overall reported the following: Lesional scalp, especially in alopecia totalis/universalis, showed higher clonality and more expanded CD8+ clones than normal scalp, suggesting antigenic drive. Shared TCR sequences between patients were less evident than in mice, which may be partly attributable to HLA diversity in the patient population. Unlike mouse skin, where gammadelta T cells dominate, normal human skin contains resident alphabeta T cells that get sequenced too, which complicates analysis of the scalp TCR repertoire.

After PBMCs were isolated by density centrifugation and stained for CD3, CD4 and CD8, a FACSAria was used to sort CD4+ and CD8+ T cells. Scalp biopsies and blood samples were provided by unaffected controls. The germline V gene (reference sequence) sets CDR1 to SEHNR and CDR2 to FQNEAQ. V and J are truncated by 0 bases and 6 bases respectively, leaving an intervening sequence of 3 bases. From the cysteine through the phenylalanine, the CDR3 covers 12 amino acids. Only CDR3 DNA is held: 36 bases, read in frame from base 1. Libraries came from the immunoSEQ multiplex PCR assay. For TCR sequencing, RNA was extracted from every sample and reverse transcribed into cDNA to serve as template. First-strand cDNA was synthesized using SuperScript III with a 2:1 mix of oligo-dT and random hexamers. A synthetic immune receptor repertoire was used to measure amplification bias, and any remaining bias was corrected computationally. Per the source publication's procedure: Raw reads were preprocessed to remove errors, and CDR3 was defined by IMGT conventions from the conserved cysteine to phenylalanine. To get clonality, Shannon entropy was normalized by log2 of the number of productive unique TCRs and the result was subtracted from 1. CD4 or CD8 identity of scalp clones was inferred by cross-referencing scalp TCRbeta sequences with sorted blood CD4 and CD8 repertoires. TCRdb mirrors the immuneACCESS table, restricted to in-frame sequences. Some clones are absent from its copies; in checked studies, under half trace to an unresolved V gene, and the reason for the others is unknown. For V, J and clone size, that table is used; D and trimming come from the DNA. This sample gives fewer than 110,000 clones in total; 55% of them show up just once. The ten largest clonotypes hold roughly 8.8% of the sample.

Sample: CD4+ T cells sorted from blood. The receptor was derived from a human donor in good health. The sequence links TRBV7-9 to TRBJ1-5; the D gene is unclear. The CDR3 protein sequence reads: CASSLASQPQHF. The sequenced DNA is TGTGCCAGCAGCTTAGCGAGTCAGCCCCAGCATTTT. With the rest looked up from the reference TRBV7-9 and TRBJ1-5 genes rather than sequenced, the full variable domain is DTGVSQNPRHKITKRGQNVTFRCDPISEHNRLYWYRQTLGQGPEFLTYFQNEAQLEKSRLLSDRFSAERPKGSFSTLEIQRTEQGDSAMYLCASSLASQPQHFGDGTRLSIL.